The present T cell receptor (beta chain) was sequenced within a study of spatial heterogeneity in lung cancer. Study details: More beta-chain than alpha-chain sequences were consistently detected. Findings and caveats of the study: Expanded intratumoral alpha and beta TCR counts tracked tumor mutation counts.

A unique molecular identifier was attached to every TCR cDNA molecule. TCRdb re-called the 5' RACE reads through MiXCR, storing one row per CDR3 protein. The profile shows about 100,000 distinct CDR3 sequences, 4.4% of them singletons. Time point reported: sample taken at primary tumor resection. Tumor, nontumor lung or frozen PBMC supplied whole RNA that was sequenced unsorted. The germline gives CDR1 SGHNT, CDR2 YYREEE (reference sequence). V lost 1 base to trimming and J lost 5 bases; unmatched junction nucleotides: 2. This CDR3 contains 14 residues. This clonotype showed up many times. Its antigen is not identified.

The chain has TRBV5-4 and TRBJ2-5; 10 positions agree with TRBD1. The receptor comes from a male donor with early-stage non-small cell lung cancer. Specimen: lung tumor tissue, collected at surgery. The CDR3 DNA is TGTGCCAGCAGCTTGTGGACAGGGGGGGAGACCCAGTACTTC. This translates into CASSLWTGGETQYF.